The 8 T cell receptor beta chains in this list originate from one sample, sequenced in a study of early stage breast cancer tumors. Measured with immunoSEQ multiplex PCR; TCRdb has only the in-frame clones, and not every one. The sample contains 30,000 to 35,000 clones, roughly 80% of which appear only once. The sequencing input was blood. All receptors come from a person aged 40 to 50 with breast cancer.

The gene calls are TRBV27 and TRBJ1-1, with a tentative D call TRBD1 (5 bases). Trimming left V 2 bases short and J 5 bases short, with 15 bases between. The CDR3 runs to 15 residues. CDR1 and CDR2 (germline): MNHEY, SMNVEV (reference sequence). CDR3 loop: CASSLTGQAWTEAFF. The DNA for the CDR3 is TGTGCCAGCAGTTTAACGGGGCAGGCATGGACTGAAGCTTTCTTT.

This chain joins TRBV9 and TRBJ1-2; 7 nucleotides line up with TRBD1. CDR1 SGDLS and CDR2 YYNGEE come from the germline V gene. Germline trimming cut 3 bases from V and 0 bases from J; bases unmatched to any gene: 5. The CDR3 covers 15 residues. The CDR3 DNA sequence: TGTGCCAGCAGCGCTCGGGACAGCTCTAACTATGGCTACACCTTC. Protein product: CASSARDSSNYGYTF.

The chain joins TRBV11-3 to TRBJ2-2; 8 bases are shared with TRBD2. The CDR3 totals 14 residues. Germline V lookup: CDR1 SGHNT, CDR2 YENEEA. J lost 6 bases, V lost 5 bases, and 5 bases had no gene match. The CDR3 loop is CASSARGGPGELFF. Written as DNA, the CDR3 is TGTGCCAGCAGCGCCCGCGGGGGGCCCGGGGAGCTGTTTTTT.

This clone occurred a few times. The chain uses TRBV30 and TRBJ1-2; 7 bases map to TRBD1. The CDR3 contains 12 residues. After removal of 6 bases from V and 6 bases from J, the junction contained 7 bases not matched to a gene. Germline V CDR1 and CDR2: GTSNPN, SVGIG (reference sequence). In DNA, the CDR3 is TGTGCCTGCGACGACAGGGAGGATGGCTACACCTTC. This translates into CACDDREDGYTF.

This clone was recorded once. CDR3: CASSQQGAGNTIYF. DNA of the CDR3: TGTGCCAGCAGTCAACAGGGGGCCGGAAACACCATATATTTT. The chain employs TRBV6-6 and TRBJ1-3; TRBD1 matches at 9 bases. The J segment lost 4 bases and the V segment lost 5 bases, leaving 3 bases of the junction unmatched. Germline V gene sequence: CDR1 MNHNY, CDR2 SVGAGI (reference sequence). This CDR3 has 14 amino acids.

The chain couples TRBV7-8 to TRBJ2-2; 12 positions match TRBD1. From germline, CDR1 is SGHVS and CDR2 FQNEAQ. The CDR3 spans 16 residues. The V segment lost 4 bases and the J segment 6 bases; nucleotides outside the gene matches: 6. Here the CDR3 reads CASSSPGTGGPGELFF. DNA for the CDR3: TGTGCCAGCAGCTCCCCCGGGACAGGGGGCCCCGGGGAGCTGTTTTTT. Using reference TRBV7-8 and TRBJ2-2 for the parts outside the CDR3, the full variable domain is GAGVSQSPRYKVAKRGQDVALRCDPISGHVSLFWYQQALGQGPEFLTYFQNEAQLDKSGLPSDRFFAERPEGSVSTLKIQRTQQEDSAVYLCASSSPGTGGPGELFFGEGSRLTVL.

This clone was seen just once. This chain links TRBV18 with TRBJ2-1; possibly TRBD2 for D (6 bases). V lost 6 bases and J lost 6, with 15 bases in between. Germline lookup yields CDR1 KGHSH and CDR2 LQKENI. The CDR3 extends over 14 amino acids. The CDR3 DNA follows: TGTGCCAGCTCCGACACGGCTAGCGTCAATGAGCAGTTCTTC. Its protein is CASSDTASVNEQFF.

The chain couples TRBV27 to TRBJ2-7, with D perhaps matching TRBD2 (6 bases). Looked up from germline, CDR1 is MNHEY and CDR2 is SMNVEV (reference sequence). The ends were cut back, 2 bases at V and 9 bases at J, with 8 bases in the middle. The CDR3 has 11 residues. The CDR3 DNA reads TGTGCCAGCAGTTTAACGGGAGTGCAGTACTTC. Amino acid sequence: CASSLTGVQYF.